One sample yielded the 23 T cell receptor beta chains listed below, sequenced in a study of T cell repertoires in cytomegalovirus infection. Each CDR3 protein is one row after TCRdb ran MiXCR on the reads. The sample yields about 900,000 distinct CDR3 sequences, 25% to 40% seen once. No antigen has been assigned to these receptors. The sample here was cultured CD8+ T cells from PBMCs, taken from culture after CMV antigen stimulation. These receptors originate from a human donor in good health (CMV status not recorded). Some clones in this sample may be carry-over from other donors' samples.

V gene TRBV27 combines with J gene TRBJ1-5; D gene ambiguous. The CDR3 covers 14 residues. Germline CDR1 is MNHEY and CDR2 is SMNVEV (reference sequence). V was trimmed by 2 bases and J by 11 bases, leaving 16 bases between them. CDR3 protein: CASSLNSVHQAQHF. DNA for the CDR3: TGTGCCAGCAGTTTAAATAGTGTACATCAAGCCCAGCATTTT.

This chain connects TRBV4-1 to TRBJ1-1, with TRBD1 matching over 8 bases. V gave up 3 bases and J gave up 4 bases; unmatched junction bases: 7. Germline CDR1 reads MGHRA; CDR2 reads YSYEKL. This CDR3 spans 15 amino acids. Here the CDR3 reads CASSHQGAGSTEAFF. In DNA form, the CDR3 reads TGCGCCAGCAGCCACCAGGGGGCTGGAAGCACTGAAGCTTTCTTT.

This clonotype showed up just a few times. The rearrangement uses TRBV7-9 and TRBJ1-5, with 7 bases aligning to TRBD1. This CDR3 spans 18 amino acids. The ends lost 1 base at V and 0 bases at J; junction bases unmatched: 9. Germline V lookup: CDR1 SEHNR, CDR2 FQNEAQ (reference sequence). The CDR3 DNA reads as TGTGCCAGCAGCTTAGAGTTCCAGGGGGAATATAGCAATCAGCCCCAGCATTTT. It specifies CASSLEFQGEYSNQPQHF.

This chain links TRBV10-3 with TRBJ1-3; D gene ambiguous. CDR3 length: 15 amino acids. The V gene's germline CDR1 is ENHRY and CDR2 SYGVKD. The V end was cut by 2 bases, the J end by 4 bases, with 12 bases between. Here the CDR3 reads CAISETGYVGNTIYF. The DNA for the CDR3 is TGTGCCATCAGTGAGACCGGCTACGTCGGAAACACCATATATTTT.

This sequence joins TRBV12-3 or TRBV12-4 and TRBJ2-5; 9 nucleotides align to TRBD1. V gave up 1 base and J gave up 8 bases; unmatched junction bases: 17. This CDR3 is 18 amino acids long. This chain's CDR3 is CASSLVYLVWDRAPTQYF. CDR3 bases: TGTGCCAGCAGTTTAGTTTACCTCGTTTGGGACAGGGCGCCTACCCAGTACTTC.

The sample holds many counts of this clonotype. The genes are TRBV7-2 and TRBJ2-1, with TRBD1 matching 8 bases. CDR3 length: 18 amino acids. The junction had 12 bases not matched to a gene; V was cut back by 3 bases and J by 2 bases. Germline V CDR1 and CDR2: SGHTA, FQGNSA. Here the CDR3 reads CASSLRQGALSPYNEQFF. The CDR3 DNA sequence: TGTGCCAGCAGCTTGCGGCAGGGGGCGTTGTCTCCCTACAATGAGCAGTTCTTC. Variable domain in full (rest from reference TRBV7-2 and TRBJ2-1): GAGVSQSPSNKVTEKGKDVELRCDPISGHTALYWYRQSLGQGLEFLIYFQGNSAPDKSGLPSDRFSAERTGGSVSTLTIQRTQQEDSAVYLCASSLRQGALSPYNEQFFGPGTRLTVL.

This clonotype occurred a few times. The rearrangement links TRBV7-3 to TRBJ1-1; no clear D gene. Germline V CDR1 and CDR2: SGHTA, FQGTGA. The V and J ends lost 1 base and 5 bases respectively, with 11 bases between them. The CDR3 sequence is 14 residues long. CDR3 nucleotide sequence: TGTGCCAGCAGCTTAAATGGCGCGGCGACTGAAGCTTTCTTT. The encoded protein is CASSLNGAATEAFF.

There are a few counts of this clonotype. The chain has TRBV6-6 and TRBJ1-2, with no clear D. CDR3 length equals 15 residues. Germline V gene lookup returns CDR1 MNHNY and CDR2 SVGAGI (reference sequence). V was trimmed by 6 bases and J by 2 bases, leaving 16 bases between them. The CDR3 DNA follows: TGTGCCAGCAGCTTCGACTTACTGGGGAACTATGGCTACACCTTC. It yields the protein CASSFDLLGNYGYTF.

The gene calls are TRBV7-9 and TRBJ1-1; possible D gene TRBD1, 5 bases. Germline V gene data show CDR1 as SEHNR and CDR2 as FQNEAQ (reference sequence). The V end lost 6 bases, the J end lost 1 base, and 9 bases lay between the germline ends. This CDR3 region has 13 residues. CDR3 in DNA: TGTGCCAGCAGGGGACCCACGAACACTGAAGCTTTCTTT. Protein product: CASRGPTNTEAFF.

The chain joins TRBV7-3 to TRBJ2-3, with 10 bases that match TRBD2. Germline lookup yields CDR1 SGHTA and CDR2 FQGTGA. J was trimmed by 5 bases and V by 7 bases; bases with no gene match: 6. This CDR3 spans 14 amino acids. The CDR3 protein is CASNPAGGGDTQYF. CDR3 coding DNA: TGTGCCAGCAACCCAGCGGGGGGGGGAGATACGCAGTATTTT.

This sequence joins TRBV7-9 and TRBJ2-3, with 7 positions matching TRBD1. The V gene end was trimmed by 6 bases and the J gene end by 3 bases; junction bases not matched to a gene: 9. CDR1 and CDR2 from the germline V gene are SEHNR and FQNEAQ (reference sequence). The CDR3 extends over 15 amino acids. The CDR3 region has the DNA TGTGCCAGCAGTCCCGGGACAGAGCGGACAGATACGCAGTATTTT. Protein product: CASSPGTERTDTQYF.

This clonotype was picked up many times. The chain uses TRBV7-9 and TRBJ2-2; 9 bases are shared with TRBD1. The CDR3 covers 15 residues. Germline V gene lookup returns CDR1 SEHNR and CDR2 FQNEAQ (reference sequence). V was pared by 5 bases and J by 3 bases, with 4 bases of the junction left unmatched. The CDR3 here is CASSGGQGDTGELFF. CDR3 coding DNA: TGTGCCAGCAGCGGGGGACAGGGAGACACCGGGGAGCTGTTTTTT.

The V gene is TRBV7-4, the J gene TRBJ2-1; possible D gene TRBD2, 7 bases. In germline, CDR1 is SGHVT, CDR2 SQSDAQ. The germline V and J ends were trimmed by 1 base and 8 bases, with 15 bases remaining between them. This CDR3 has 15 amino acids. The DNA for the CDR3 is TGTGCCAGCAGCTTAGGAGGGGGGGGGGCGCATGAGCAGTTCTTC. It encodes CASSLGGGGAHEQFF.

The chain carries TRBV2 and TRBJ1-2; weak D call: TRBD1 (5 bases). The V gene lost 2 bases and the J gene lost 3 bases, with 10 bases spanning the gap. The CDR3 consists of 14 residues. The germline gives CDR1 SNHLY, CDR2 FYNNEI. CDR3 DNA: TGTGCCAGCAGTGAATTCAGGGTGGACTATGGCTACACCTTC. As protein: CASSEFRVDYGYTF.

The J gene is TRBJ2-2, the V gene TRBV4-1, with TRBD1 identical over 7 bases. V was pared by 7 bases and J by 2 bases, with 4 bases of the junction left unmatched. Germline-derived CDR1 and CDR2 are MGHRA and YSYEKL. The CDR3 is 14 amino acids. In DNA form, the CDR3 reads TGCGCCAGCATGCAGGGGGAAAACACCGGGGAGCTGTTTTTT. Its protein product is CASMQGENTGELFF.

This chain connects TRBV27 to TRBJ1-2, with 8 nucleotides matching TRBD1. The CDR3 runs 13 residues. Unmatched junction bases numbered 3, after V lost 2 bases and J lost 7 bases. Germline V gene sequence: CDR1 MNHEY, CDR2 SMNVEV (reference sequence). CDR3 sequence: CASSLQGAPGYTF. The DNA for the CDR3 is TGTGCCAGCAGTTTACAGGGGGCGCCTGGCTACACCTTC.

This clonotype was detected only once. One base away lies a much larger clone, so this may be a sequencing read error. The chain links TRBV6-1 to TRBJ2-7; TRBD1 might be the D (5 bases). CDR3 length: 17 residues. Germline CDR1 and CDR2: MNHNS and SASEGT. The V end was cut by 0 bases, the J end by 6 bases, with 21 bases between. CDR3 coding DNA: TGTGCCAGCAGTGAAGCGCTTCGGAGACAGCCCTGGCCCGAGCAGTACTTC. Its protein product is CASSEALRRQPWPEQYF.

Only a few counts were recorded for this clonotype. The chain links TRBV2 to TRBJ1-1; maybe TRBD1 (6 bases). Germline V gene sequence: CDR1 SNHLY, CDR2 FYNNEI. V dropped 2 bases and J dropped 6 bases, with 13 bases sitting between them. The CDR3 contains 14 residues. CDR3 amino acids: CASSEPRRQAEAFF. CDR3 DNA sequence: TGTGCCAGCAGTGAACCACGACGACAGGCTGAAGCTTTCTTT.

The sample holds a few counts of this clonotype. J is TRBJ2-6 and V is TRBV4-1, with D uncertain. Germline CDR1 is MGHRA and CDR2 is YSYEKL. V dropped 3 bases and J dropped 2 bases, with 5 bases sitting between them. The CDR3 is made up of 14 amino acids. CDR3: CASSHRAGANVLTF. The CDR3 DNA reads TGCGCCAGCAGCCACCGAGCTGGGGCCAACGTCCTGACTTTC.

The V gene is TRBV12-3 or TRBV12-4, the J gene TRBJ2-5; tentatively, D is TRBD2 (7 bases). This CDR3 is 13 amino acids long. V dropped 11 bases and J dropped 5 bases, with 18 bases sitting between them. Here the CDR3 DNA reads TGTGCCTCTGGGGGGGCGTTCAAGGAGACCCAGTACTTC. It translates to CASGGAFKETQYF.

The chain combines TRBV27 with TRBJ2-7, with 9 bases lining up with TRBD1. The V and J ends lost 5 bases and 3 bases, in that order; junction bases with no gene match: 14. The CDR3 has 17 amino acids. The germline gives CDR1 MNHEY, CDR2 SMNVEV (reference sequence). The CDR3 nucleotides are TGTGCCAGCAGTCGCCGCCCAACAGGGGGCGATGACTACGAGCAGTACTTC. Its protein is CASSRRPTGGDDYEQYF.

V and J are TRBV7-9 and TRBJ1-1; D gene uncertain. The CDR3 contains 13 residues. Germline V gene lookup returns CDR1 SEHNR and CDR2 FQNEAQ (reference sequence). Trimming took 1 base from V and 8 from J, leaving 11 bases between them. The CDR3 bases are TGTGCCAGCAGCTTAGTGAGTGTTGGGGAAGCTTTCTTT. It yields the protein CASSLVSVGEAFF.

This clonotype occurred many times. The V and J genes are TRBV7-2 and TRBJ2-3; D possibly corresponds to TRBD2 (6 bases). With 8 bases removed from V and 6 bases from J, the gap between germline ends came to 18 bases. Germline-derived CDR1 and CDR2 are SGHTA and FQGNSA. The CDR3 has 14 amino acids. Here the CDR3 reads CASSSWGDIDTQYF. DNA of the CDR3: TGTGCCAGCTCATCCTGGGGGGATATCGATACGCAGTATTTT.